This entry lists 29 T cell receptor beta chains sequenced from one sample in a study of shared clonotypes between healthy human individuals. TCRdb's copy holds only in-frame clones and misses some; the assay was immunoSEQ multiplex PCR. The table includes about 1.1 million clones, 77% detected once. The sample comprised memory CD4+ T cells from PBMCs. Subset denoted: CD45RA-negative fraction. These receptors all stem from a man younger than 35 in good health. Some clones in this sample may be carry-over from other donors' samples.

The V call is TRBV11-2, the J call TRBJ2-7; no definite D call. Germline-derived CDR1 and CDR2 are SGHAT and FQNNGV. V was trimmed by 4 bases and J by 2 bases, leaving 12 bases between them. This CDR3 is built from 14 residues. This chain's CDR3 is CASSSLIPPYEQYF. CDR3 sequence (DNA): TGTGCCAGCAGCTCTTTGATCCCACCCTACGAGCAGTACTTC.

The chain carries TRBV6-4 and TRBJ2-4; 8 bases are a match to TRBD1. V shed 3 bases, J shed 0 bases, and the junction held 7 bases outside the gene matches. CDR1 is MRHNA and CDR2 is SNTAGT in the germline V gene. The CDR3 length is 17 residues. For the CDR3, the DNA is TGTGCCAGCAGTGAGAGGGACAGGAGTCTAGCCAAAAACATTCAGTACTTC. It codes for CASSERDRSLAKNIQYF.

CDR3 residues: CASSPSIAGGYYEQYF. In DNA form, the CDR3 reads TGCGCCAGCAGCCCGAGTATAGCGGGAGGGTACTACGAGCAGTACTTC. V usage is TRBV5-1 and J usage is TRBJ2-7, with 11 bases fitting TRBD2. Germline CDR1 and CDR2: SGHRS and YFSETQ. The CDR3 runs 16 residues. J gave up 3 bases and V 4 bases, and 9 bases lay outside the gene matches.

The chain carries TRBV5-8 and TRBJ1-5; D remains ambiguous. Per the germline V gene, CDR1 is SGHTS and CDR2 is YDEGEE. Between the trimmed V and J ends, which lost 4 bases and 4 bases, there was a span of 15 bases. This CDR3 spans 15 amino acids. The CDR3 here is CASSPGQYLNQPQHF. For the CDR3, the DNA is TGTGCCAGCAGCCCTGGGCAGTACCTAAATCAGCCCCAGCATTTT.

A single count supports this clone. This chain links TRBV4-1 with TRBJ1-3; D possibly corresponds to TRBD1 (5 bases). Deletions cut 5 bases from V and 4 bases from J, with 24 bases between. The CDR3 contains 18 residues. Germline CDR1 and CDR2: MGHRA and YSYEKL. CDR3 in DNA: TGCGCCAGCAGCTTTTCCGCAACCGGGGCCTCGGCAGGAAACACCATATATTTT. It specifies CASSFSATGASAGNTIYF.

This chain joins TRBV14 and TRBJ2-1; 12 nucleotides align to TRBD2. CDR1 is SGHDN, CDR2 FVKESK, per germline. The CDR3 consists of 17 residues. J lost 3 bases, V lost 1 base, and 4 bases had no gene match. The CDR3 loop is CASSQALAGGFYNEQFF. Here the CDR3 DNA reads TGTGCCAGCAGCCAAGCCCTAGCGGGGGGGTTCTACAATGAGCAGTTCTTC.

CDR3 sequence: CASSIRYRDPYGYTF. CDR3 coding DNA: TGTGCCAGTAGTATACGATATCGGGACCCTTATGGCTACACCTTC. This chain links TRBV19 with TRBJ1-2; maybe TRBD1 (5 bases). Germline CDR1 reads LNHDA; CDR2 reads SQIVND (reference sequence). V lost 2 bases, J lost 5 bases, and 15 bases lay in between. The CDR3 length is 15 residues.

V gene TRBV4-1 combines with J gene TRBJ2-1; D may correspond to TRBD1 or TRBD2 (5 bases each). Germline V gene lookup returns CDR1 MGHRA and CDR2 YSYEKL. The CDR3 is made up of 15 amino acids. V was clipped by 7 bases and J by 3 bases, with 16 bases between them. The chain's CDR3 is CASKGTGTNYNEQFF. The CDR3 DNA reads TGCGCCAGCAAAGGGACCGGGACCAACTACAATGAGCAGTTCTTC.

This clone has just a few counts. This chain joins TRBV6-1 and TRBJ2-1; 7 bases align to TRBD2. This CDR3 has 15 residues. Losses at the gene ends were 5 bases for V and 5 bases for J; bases not matched to a gene: 9. CDR1 is MNHNS, CDR2 SASEGT, per germline. In DNA, the CDR3 is TGTGCCAGCAGTCGGAGCGGGATGGTGAACAATGAGCAGTTCTTC. Translating it yields CASSRSGMVNNEQFF.

This chain connects TRBV4-1 to TRBJ1-5, with 8 positions matching TRBD1. Germline V gene sequence: CDR1 MGHRA, CDR2 YSYEKL. This CDR3 spans 15 amino acids. The V segment lost 4 bases and the J segment 6 bases; nucleotides outside the gene matches: 8. For the CDR3, the DNA is TGCGCCAGCAGCCGCGGTCAGGGGGCGGCTCAGCCCCAGCATTTT. This sequence encodes CASSRGQGAAQPQHF.

V is TRBV6-5 and J is TRBJ1-1; 8 nucleotides agree with TRBD1. The J segment lost 5 bases and the V segment lost 1 base, leaving 9 bases of the junction unmatched. CDR1 is MNHEY, CDR2 SVGAGI, per germline. There are 16 residues in the CDR3. CDR3: CASSYFPGQGRTEAFF. In nucleotides, the CDR3 is TGTGCCAGCAGTTACTTCCCAGGACAGGGTCGGACTGAAGCTTTCTTT.

The gene calls are TRBV5-1 and TRBJ1-4, with D hard to call. V lost 0 bases and J lost 1, with 10 bases in between. Germline CDR1 and CDR2: SGHRS and YFSETQ. The CDR3 loop spans 16 amino acids. CDR3 region: CASSLAGWGTNEKLFF. In DNA form, the CDR3 reads TGCGCCAGCAGCTTGGCCGGGTGGGGAACTAATGAAAAACTGTTTTTT.

The CDR3 DNA reads as TGTGCCTGGAGTCGGCCGAAAGAGGGTGGGCAGTTCTTC. It yields the protein CAWSRPKEGGQFF. The V and J genes are TRBV30 and TRBJ2-1; possible D gene TRBD2, 5 bases. Germline CDR1 reads GTSNPN; CDR2 reads SVGIG (reference sequence). The V and J ends lost 2 bases and 12 bases respectively, with 17 bases between them. The CDR3 is made up of 13 amino acids.

This clone was counted only a few times. The chain joins TRBV30 to TRBJ1-1; D is perhaps TRBD1 (5 bases). V was shortened by 0 bases and J by 6 bases, with 11 bases between the two germline ends. Germline CDR1 GTSNPN, CDR2 SVGIG (reference sequence). The CDR3 is made up of 13 amino acids. CDR3 amino acids: CAWSVGVRAEAFF. DNA of the CDR3: TGTGCCTGGAGTGTAGGGGTACGGGCTGAAGCTTTCTTT.

V gene TRBV18 combines with J gene TRBJ1-1; D may be TRBD1 (5 bases). Trimming pared 4 bases from V and 6 bases from J, leaving 12 bases between. CDR1 is KGHSH, CDR2 LQKENI, per germline. CDR3 length: 13 amino acids. Here the CDR3 reads CASSHDFRAEAFF. The DNA for the CDR3 is TGTGCCAGCTCACACGACTTCAGGGCTGAAGCTTTCTTT. Together with reference TRBV18 and TRBJ1-1, the CDR3 gives the full variable domain: NAGVMQNPRHLVRRRGQEARLRCSPMKGHSHVYWYRQLPEEGLKFMVYLQKENIIDESGMPKERFSAEFPKEGPSILRIQQVVRGDSAAYFCASSHDFRAEAFFGQGTRLTVV.

A single count supports this clone. The rearrangement links TRBV11-2 to TRBJ2-7; TRBD2 matches at 9 bases. Germline values: CDR1 SGHAT, CDR2 FQNNGV. V lost 5 bases, J lost 6 bases, and 14 bases stayed unmatched. The CDR3 loop spans 16 amino acids. The CDR3 protein is CASSPLSGREGSEQYF. The CDR3 DNA reads as TGTGCCAGCAGCCCACTTAGCGGGAGAGAGGGTTCCGAGCAGTACTTC. Using reference TRBV11-2 and TRBJ2-7 for the parts outside the CDR3, the full variable domain is EAGVAQSPRYKIIEKRQSVAFWCNPISGHATLYWYQQILGQGPKLLIQFQNNGVVDDSQLPKDRFSAERLKGVDSTLKIQPAKLEDSAVYLCASSPLSGREGSEQYFGPGTRLTVT.

The chain combines TRBV2 with TRBJ2-1, with 8 bases identical to TRBD2. Trimming cost V 2 bases and J 6 bases; bases outside gene matches: 6. This CDR3 has 15 residues. Germline V gives CDR1 SNHLY, CDR2 FYNNEI. CDR3 in amino acids: CASSEQAGAPNEQFF. The CDR3 nucleotides read TGTGCCAGCAGTGAACAAGCGGGAGCCCCCAATGAGCAGTTCTTC.

The chain couples TRBV28 to TRBJ1-1; weak D call: TRBD1 (6 bases). V was shortened by 5 bases and J by 7 bases, with 17 bases between the two germline ends. The CDR3 covers 14 residues. Germline V gives CDR1 MDHEN, CDR2 SYDVKM. CDR3 protein: CASSPGQLEVEAFF. The CDR3 region has the DNA TGTGCCAGCAGTCCCGGACAGCTGGAGGTTGAAGCTTTCTTT.

The chain has TRBV28 and TRBJ1-1, with D perhaps matching TRBD1 (6 bases). The CDR3 sequence is 15 residues long. V was cut by 6 bases and J by 4 bases, with 18 bases left in between. Germline-derived CDR1 and CDR2 are MDHEN and SYDVKM. CDR3 coding DNA: TGTGCCAGCAGAACTTGGTCACAGGGAGGCACTGAAGCTTTCTTT. Translating gives CASRTWSQGGTEAFF.

The chain recombines TRBV30 with TRBJ2-7; the match to TRBD1 covers 8 bases. Germline loops: CDR1 GTSNPN, CDR2 SVGIG (reference sequence). V was clipped by 3 bases and J by 3 bases; unmatched bases: 4. The CDR3 covers 13 residues. CDR3 sequence reads: CAWSQGQGYEQYF. For the CDR3, the DNA is TGTGCCTGGAGCCAAGGACAGGGCTACGAGCAGTACTTC.

The chain recombines TRBV29-1 with TRBJ2-7; TRBD1 matches at 9 bases. V lost 2 bases and J lost 6; bases outside the gene matches: 11. CDR3 length: 15 residues. Germline loops: CDR1 SQVTM, CDR2 ANQGSEA. This CDR3 is CSVEWRRDRVVEQYF. The CDR3 DNA sequence: TGCAGCGTTGAATGGCGTAGGGACAGGGTGGTCGAGCAGTACTTC.

A word on this clone: With only one base between it and a far larger clone, this is likely a read error. Additional DNA sequences in this sample encode the identical CDR3. This chain links TRBV30 with TRBJ1-5; D remains ambiguous. The CDR3 runs to 12 residues. Germline V gene lookup returns CDR1 GTSNPN and CDR2 SVGIG (reference sequence). With 1 base removed from V and 4 bases from J, the gap between germline ends came to 5 bases. In DNA, the CDR3 is TGTGCCTGGAGTGGGAGGAATCAGCCCCAGCATTTT. Its translation is CAWSGRNQPQHF.

The V gene is TRBV10-3, the J gene TRBJ1-4, with unresolved D. V lost 0 bases to trimming and J lost 4 bases, with 9 bases between them. CDR1 ENHRY and CDR2 SYGVKD come from the germline V gene. The CDR3 runs to 15 residues. CDR3 bases: TGTGCCATCAGTGAGTCATCCAGGAGTAATGAAAAACTGTTTTTT. Translation gives CAISESSRSNEKLFF.

V gene TRBV5-5 combines with J gene TRBJ1-1; D remains ambiguous. The length of the CDR3 is 12 residues. CDR1 is SGHKS and CDR2 is YYEKEE in the germline V gene (reference sequence). The V and J ends lost 4 bases and 7 bases respectively, with 11 bases between them. The CDR3 region is CASSQDGFEAFF. The CDR3 DNA follows: TGTGCCAGCAGCCAGGATGGGTTTGAAGCTTTCTTT. Complete variable domain (other parts from reference TRBV5-5 and TRBJ1-1): DAGVTQSPTHLIKTRGQQVTLRCSPISGHKSVSWYQQVLGQGPQFIFQYYEKEERGRGNFPDRFSARQFPNYSSELNVNALLLGDSALYLCASSQDGFEAFFGQGTRLTVV.

The genes are TRBV28 and TRBJ2-7, with D unresolved. Per germline, CDR1 MDHEN and CDR2 SYDVKM. Deletions cut 3 bases from V and 0 bases from J, with 6 bases between. CDR3 size: 13 residues. CDR3 region: CASSFIASYEQYF. In DNA form, the CDR3 reads TGTGCCAGCAGTTTTATTGCCTCCTACGAGCAGTACTTC.

As to this clone: The identical CDR3 is also encoded by other nucleotide sequences in the sample. J is TRBJ2-5 and V is TRBV29-1, with D maybe TRBD2 (5 bases). The CDR3 length is 12 residues. The germline V gene has CDR1 SQVTM and CDR2 ANQGSEA. The V gene lost 4 bases and the J gene lost 4 bases, with 10 bases spanning the gap. The CDR3 loop reads CSVGGLGETQYF. For the CDR3, the DNA is TGCAGCGTTGGAGGGTTGGGAGAGACCCAGTACTTC.

This clone was seen only once. The rearrangement joins TRBV4-1 to TRBJ1-1; unclear D gene. This CDR3 contains 14 residues. With 6 bases removed from V and 1 base from J, the gap between germline ends came to 12 bases. The germline V gene encodes CDR1 MGHRA and CDR2 YSYEKL. The CDR3 DNA follows: TGCGCCAGCAGGCTAAAGTGGGGGAACACTGAAGCTTTCTTT. The encoded protein is CASRLKWGNTEAFF.

The J gene is TRBJ2-3, the V gene TRBV28; no reliable D call. CDR3 length equals 14 residues. Per the germline V gene, CDR1 is MDHEN and CDR2 is SYDVKM. V lost 7 bases and J lost 1, with 12 bases in between. The CDR3 here is CASTPRVGTDTQYF. Written as DNA, the CDR3 is TGTGCCAGCACTCCAAGGGTCGGCACAGATACGCAGTATTTT.

The chain carries TRBV7-2 and TRBJ2-1; TRBD2 might be the D (5 bases). The CDR3 runs to 13 residues. The V and J ends lost 2 bases and 8 bases respectively, with 10 bases between them. Germline V gene lookup returns CDR1 SGHTA and CDR2 FQGNSA. The CDR3 DNA reads TGTGCCAGCAGCTTAATTGGGCGGGATGAGCAGTTCTTC. Protein: CASSLIGRDEQFF.